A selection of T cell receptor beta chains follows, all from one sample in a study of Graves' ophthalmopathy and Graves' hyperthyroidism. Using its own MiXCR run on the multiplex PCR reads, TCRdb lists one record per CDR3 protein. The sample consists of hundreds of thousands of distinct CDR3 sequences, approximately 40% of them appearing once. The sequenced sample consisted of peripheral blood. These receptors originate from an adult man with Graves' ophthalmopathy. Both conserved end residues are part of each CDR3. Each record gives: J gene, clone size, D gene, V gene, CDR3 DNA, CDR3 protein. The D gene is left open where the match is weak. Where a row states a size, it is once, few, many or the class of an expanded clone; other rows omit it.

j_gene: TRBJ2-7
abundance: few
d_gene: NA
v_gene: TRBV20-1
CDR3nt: TGCAGTGCTAAGGGAGCCTACGAGCAGTACTTC
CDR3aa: CSAKGAYEQYF

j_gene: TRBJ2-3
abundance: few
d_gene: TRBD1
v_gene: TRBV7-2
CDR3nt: TGTGCCAGCAGCTTCCCAGACAGGGATGGCGCAGATACGCAGTATTTT
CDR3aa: CASSFPDRDGADTQYF

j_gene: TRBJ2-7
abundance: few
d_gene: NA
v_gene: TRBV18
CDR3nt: TGTGCCAGCTCACCACCGATTGAAGACGGCGAGCAGTACTTC
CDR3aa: CASSPPIEDGEQYF

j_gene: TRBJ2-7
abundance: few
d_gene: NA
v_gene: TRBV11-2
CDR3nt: TGTGCCAGCAGCTTATTGACGCGGAAGTCCGACCGCGGGCAGTACTTC
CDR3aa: CASSLLTRKSDRGQYF

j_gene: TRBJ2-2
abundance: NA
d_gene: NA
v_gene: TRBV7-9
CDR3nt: TGTGCCAGCAGGCCAGACGGAGTCAGGAGGGCGAACACCGGGGAGCTGTTTTTT
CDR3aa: CASRPDGVRRANTGELFF

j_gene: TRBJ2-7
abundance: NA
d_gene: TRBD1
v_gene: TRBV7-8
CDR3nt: TGTGCCAGCAGCTTGGGACAGGGTATCGACTACGAGCAGTACTTC
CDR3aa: CASSLGQGIDYEQYF

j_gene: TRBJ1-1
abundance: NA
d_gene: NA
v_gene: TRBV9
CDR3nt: TGTGCCAGCAGCCAGGCAGGGGACGCTGAAGCTTTCTTT
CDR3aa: CASSQAGDAEAFF

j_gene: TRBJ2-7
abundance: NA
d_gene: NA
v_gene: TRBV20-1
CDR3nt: TGCAGTGCTAGAGATAGGATCGGCGAGCAGTACTTC
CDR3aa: CSARDRIGEQYF

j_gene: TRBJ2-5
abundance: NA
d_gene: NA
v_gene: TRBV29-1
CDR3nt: TGCAGCGTTGTTGGGCAAACAGCCCAAGAGACCCAGTACTTC
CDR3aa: CSVVGQTAQETQYF

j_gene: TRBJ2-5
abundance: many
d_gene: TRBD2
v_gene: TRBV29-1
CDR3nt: TGCAGCGTCGGAACCAGACTAGCGGGAGTGAAAGAGACCCAGTACTTC
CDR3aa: CSVGTRLAGVKETQYF

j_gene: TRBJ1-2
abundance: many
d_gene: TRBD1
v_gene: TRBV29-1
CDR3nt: TGCAGCGTCCTAACAGGGGGCCGATATGGCTACACCTTC
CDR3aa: CSVLTGGRYGYTF

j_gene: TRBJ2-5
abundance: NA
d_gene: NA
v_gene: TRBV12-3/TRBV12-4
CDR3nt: TGTGCTAGTGGCTGGGGCCCGGAGACCCAGTACTTC
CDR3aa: CASGWGPETQYF

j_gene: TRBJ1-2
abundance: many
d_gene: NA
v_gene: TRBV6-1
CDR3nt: TGTGCCAGCAGTGAAATGGGGAGCTATGGCTACACCTTC
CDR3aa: CASSEMGSYGYTF

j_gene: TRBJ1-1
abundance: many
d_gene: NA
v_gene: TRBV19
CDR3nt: TGTGCCAGTAGTATGAAGTTCAGGGCTGAAGCTTTCTTT
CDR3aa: CASSMKFRAEAFF

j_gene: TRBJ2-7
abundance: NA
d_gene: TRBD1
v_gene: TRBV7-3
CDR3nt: TGTGCCAGCAGCCGGGACAGGGATACGTCCTACGAGCAGTACTTC
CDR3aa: CASSRDRDTSYEQYF

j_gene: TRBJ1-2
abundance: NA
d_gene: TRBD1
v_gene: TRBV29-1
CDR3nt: TGCAGCGCCGGGGTCGGGACAGGGGGCAACTATGGCTACACCTTC
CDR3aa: CSAGVGTGGNYGYTF

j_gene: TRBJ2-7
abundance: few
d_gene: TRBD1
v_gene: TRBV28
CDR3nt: TGTGCCAGCAGTCCTGACAGGGCCGAGCAGTACTTC
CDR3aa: CASSPDRAEQYF

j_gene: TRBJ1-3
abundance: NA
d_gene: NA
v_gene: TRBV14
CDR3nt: TGTGCCAGCAGCCAAGTAAGCGCCGGAAACACCATATATTTT
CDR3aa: CASSQVSAGNTIYF

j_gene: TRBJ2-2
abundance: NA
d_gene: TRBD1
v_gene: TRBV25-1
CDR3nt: TGTGCCAGCTCGCGACAGGGGGCATACGCCGGGGAGCTGTTTTTT
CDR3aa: CASSRQGAYAGELFF

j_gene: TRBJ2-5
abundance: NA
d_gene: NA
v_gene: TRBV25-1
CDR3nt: TGTGCCAGCAGCGTAGCGGCTCTCCAAGAGACCCAGTACTTC
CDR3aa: CASSVAALQETQYF

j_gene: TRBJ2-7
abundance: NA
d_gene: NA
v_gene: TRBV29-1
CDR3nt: TGCAGCGCCGACAACTCCTACGAGCAGTACTTC
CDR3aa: CSADNSYEQYF

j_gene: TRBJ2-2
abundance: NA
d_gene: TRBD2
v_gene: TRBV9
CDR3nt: TGTGCCAGCAGTTTAGGGCCGACTAGCGGGGAGAACACCGGGGAGCTGTTTTTT
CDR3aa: CASSLGPTSGENTGELFF

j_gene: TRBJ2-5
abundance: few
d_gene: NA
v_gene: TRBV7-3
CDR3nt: TGTGCCAGCAGCTCCGGCCCGACAATAGAGACCCAGTACTTC
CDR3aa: CASSSGPTIETQYF

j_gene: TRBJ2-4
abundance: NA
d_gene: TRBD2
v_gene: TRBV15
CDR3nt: TGTGCCACCAGCAGGGGAGGGCTCGCCAAAAACATTCAGTACTTC
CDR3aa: CATSRGGLAKNIQYF

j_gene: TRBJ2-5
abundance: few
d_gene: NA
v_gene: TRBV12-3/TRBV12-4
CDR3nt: TGTGCCAGCAGTTTTCCCGGTGAGACCCAGTACTTC
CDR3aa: CASSFPGETQYF

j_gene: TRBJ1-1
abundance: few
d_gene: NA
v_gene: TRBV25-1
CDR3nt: TGTGCCAACAGACCCATGGGGAACACTGAAGCTTTCTTT
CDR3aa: CANRPMGNTEAFF

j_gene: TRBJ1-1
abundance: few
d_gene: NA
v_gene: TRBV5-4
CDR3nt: TGTGCCAGCAGCTTGGATCCGGGAAGGAACACTGAAGCTTTCTTT
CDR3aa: CASSLDPGRNTEAFF

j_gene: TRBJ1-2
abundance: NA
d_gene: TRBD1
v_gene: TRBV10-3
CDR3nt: TGTGCCATCAGGGGACAGGGATCCCTCTCTGGAAACACCTTC
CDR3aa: CAIRGQGSLSGNTF

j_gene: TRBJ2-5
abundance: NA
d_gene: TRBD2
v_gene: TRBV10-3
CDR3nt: TGTGCCATCAGTGAACGAGCGGGAGATATAGAGACCCAGTACTTC
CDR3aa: CAISERAGDIETQYF

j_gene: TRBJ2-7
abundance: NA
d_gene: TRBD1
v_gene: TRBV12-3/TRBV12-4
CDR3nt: TGTGCCAGCAGTAGACAGGGGGCAGCTGAGCAGTACTTC
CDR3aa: CASSRQGAAEQYF

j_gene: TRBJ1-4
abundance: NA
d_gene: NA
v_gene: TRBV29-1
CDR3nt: TGCAGCGTTGAAGATGAGGGCAGGGGTCGAGAAAAACTGTTTTTT
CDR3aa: CSVEDEGRGREKLFF

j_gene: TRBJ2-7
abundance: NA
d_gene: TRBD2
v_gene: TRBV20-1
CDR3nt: TGCAGTGCCCCTAGCGGGGGGGCCTCCTACGAGCAGTACTTC
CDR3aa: CSAPSGGASYEQYF

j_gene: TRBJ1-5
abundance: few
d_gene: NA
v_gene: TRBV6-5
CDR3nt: TGTGCCAGCAGTCCTGTCCGCGGTAGCAATCAGCCCCAGCATTTT
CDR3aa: CASSPVRGSNQPQHF

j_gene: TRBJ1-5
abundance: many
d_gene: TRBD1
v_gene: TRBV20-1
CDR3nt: TGCAGTGCTAGACAGGGGGCGAGCAATCAGCCCCAGCATTTT
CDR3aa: CSARQGASNQPQHF

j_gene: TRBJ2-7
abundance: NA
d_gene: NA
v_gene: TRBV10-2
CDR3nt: TGCGCCAGCAGTGAGTCAGGGGCGGACGAGCAGTACTTC
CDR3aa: CASSESGADEQYF

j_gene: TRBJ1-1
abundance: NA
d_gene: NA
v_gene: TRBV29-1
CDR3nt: TGCAGCGTTGAAGTTGAGGGTAGCGGGACGTCTTTCTTT
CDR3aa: CSVEVEGSGTSFF

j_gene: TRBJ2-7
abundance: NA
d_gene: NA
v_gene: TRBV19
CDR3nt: TGTGCCAGTAGTATAGGGTGGGGATACTCCTACGAGCAGTACTTC
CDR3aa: CASSIGWGYSYEQYF

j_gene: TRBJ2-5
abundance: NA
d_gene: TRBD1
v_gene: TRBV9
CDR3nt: TGTGCCAGCAGTGAACAGGGGGCCGGGGGAGAGACCCAGTACTTC
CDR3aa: CASSEQGAGGETQYF

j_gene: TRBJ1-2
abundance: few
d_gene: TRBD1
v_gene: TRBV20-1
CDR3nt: TGCAGTGCAGATGGACAGGCTAACTATGGCTACACCTTC
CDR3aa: CSADGQANYGYTF

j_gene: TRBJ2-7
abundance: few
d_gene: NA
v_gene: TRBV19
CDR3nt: TGTGCCAGTAGTACCTCCAGGGGGACGGGAGACTACGAGCAGTACTTC
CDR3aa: CASSTSRGTGDYEQYF

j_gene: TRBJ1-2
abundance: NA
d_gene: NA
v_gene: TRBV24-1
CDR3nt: TGTGCCACCAGTGACCCAGGGAGCGGCTACACCTTC
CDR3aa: CATSDPGSGYTF

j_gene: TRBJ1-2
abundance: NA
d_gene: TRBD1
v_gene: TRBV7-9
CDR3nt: TGTTCCAGCAGGGGGGGGCTTAACTATGGCTACACCTTC
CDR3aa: CSSRGGLNYGYTF